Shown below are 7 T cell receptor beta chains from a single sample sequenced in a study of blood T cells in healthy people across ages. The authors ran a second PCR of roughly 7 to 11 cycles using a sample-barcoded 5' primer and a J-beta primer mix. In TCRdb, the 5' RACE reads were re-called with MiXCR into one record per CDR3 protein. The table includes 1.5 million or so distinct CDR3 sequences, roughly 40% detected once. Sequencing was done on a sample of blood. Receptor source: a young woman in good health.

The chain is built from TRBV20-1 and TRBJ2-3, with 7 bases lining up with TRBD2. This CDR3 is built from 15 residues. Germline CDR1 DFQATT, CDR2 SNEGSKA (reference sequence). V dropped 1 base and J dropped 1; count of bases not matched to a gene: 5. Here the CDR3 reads CSARAPGGGTDTQYF. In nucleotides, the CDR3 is TGCAGTGCTAGAGCCCCTGGGGGGGGCACAGATACGCAGTATTTT.

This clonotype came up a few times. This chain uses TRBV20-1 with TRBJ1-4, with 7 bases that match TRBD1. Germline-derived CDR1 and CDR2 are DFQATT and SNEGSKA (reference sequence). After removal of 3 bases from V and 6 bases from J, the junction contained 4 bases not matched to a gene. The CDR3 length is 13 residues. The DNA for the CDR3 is TGCAGTGCTAGTCGACAGGGATATGAAAAACTGTTTTTT. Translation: CSASRQGYEKLFF.

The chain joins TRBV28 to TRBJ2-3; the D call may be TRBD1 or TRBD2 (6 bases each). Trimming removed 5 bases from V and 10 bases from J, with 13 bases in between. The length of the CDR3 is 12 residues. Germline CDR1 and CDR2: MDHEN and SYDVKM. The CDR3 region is CASSAGTLAQYF. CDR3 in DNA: TGTGCCAGCAGTGCGGGGACACTGGCGCAGTATTTT.

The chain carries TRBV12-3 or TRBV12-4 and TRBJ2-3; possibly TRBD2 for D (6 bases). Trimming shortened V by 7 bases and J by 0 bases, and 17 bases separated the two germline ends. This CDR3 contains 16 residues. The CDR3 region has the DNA TGTGCCAGCACCTTCGGAGGGTGGGCTAGCACAGATACGCAGTATTTT. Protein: CASTFGGWASTDTQYF.

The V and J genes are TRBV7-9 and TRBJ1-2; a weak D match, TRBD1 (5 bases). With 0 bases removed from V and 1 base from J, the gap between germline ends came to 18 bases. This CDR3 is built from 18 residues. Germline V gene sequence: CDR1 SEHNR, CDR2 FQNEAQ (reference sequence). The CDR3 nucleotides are TGTGCCAGCAGCTTAGCAGGTCAGGGAAGCTCATTTAACTATGGCTACACCTTC. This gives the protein CASSLAGQGSSFNYGYTF.

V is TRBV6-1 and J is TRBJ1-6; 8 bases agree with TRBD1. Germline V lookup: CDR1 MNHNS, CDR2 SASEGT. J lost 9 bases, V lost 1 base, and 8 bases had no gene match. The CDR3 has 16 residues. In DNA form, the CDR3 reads TGTGCCAGCAGTGAAGTTCGTCGACAGGGGCGTTCACCCCTCCACTTT. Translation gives CASSEVRRQGRSPLHF.

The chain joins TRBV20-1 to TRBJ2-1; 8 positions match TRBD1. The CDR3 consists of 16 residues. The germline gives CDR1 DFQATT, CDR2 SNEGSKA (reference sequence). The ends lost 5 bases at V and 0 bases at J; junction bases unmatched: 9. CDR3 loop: CSAFYRGVASYNEQFF. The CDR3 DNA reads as TGCAGTGCTTTTTACAGGGGGGTGGCCTCCTACAATGAGCAGTTCTTC.